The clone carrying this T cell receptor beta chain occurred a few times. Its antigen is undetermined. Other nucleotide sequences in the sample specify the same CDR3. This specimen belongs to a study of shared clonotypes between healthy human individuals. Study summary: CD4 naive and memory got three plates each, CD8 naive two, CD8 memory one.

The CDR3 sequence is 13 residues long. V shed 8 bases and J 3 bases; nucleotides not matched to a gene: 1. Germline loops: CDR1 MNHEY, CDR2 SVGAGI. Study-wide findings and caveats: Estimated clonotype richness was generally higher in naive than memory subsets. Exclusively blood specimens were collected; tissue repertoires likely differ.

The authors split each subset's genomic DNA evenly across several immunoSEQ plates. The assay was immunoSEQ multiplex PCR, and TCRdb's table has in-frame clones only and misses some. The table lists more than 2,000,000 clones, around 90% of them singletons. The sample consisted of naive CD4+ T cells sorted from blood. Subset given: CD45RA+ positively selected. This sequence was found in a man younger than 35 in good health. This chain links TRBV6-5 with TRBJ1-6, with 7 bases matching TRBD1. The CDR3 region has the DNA TGTGCCAGCGGGGACAGCTATAATTCACCCCTCCACTTT. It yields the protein CASGDSYNSPLHF.